Listed below are T cell receptor beta chains from one sample, sequenced in a study of T-cell memory formation after mild COVID-19. TCRdb independently ran MiXCR on the 5' RACE reads; one entry per CDR3 protein. The sample includes around 82,000 distinct CDR3 sequences, more than 10% of them seen just once. The sample consisted of PBMCs or a T cell subset sorted from them (not recorded which). The source is a man younger than 30 who had mild COVID-19 (a few samples of this study predate the infection). Cell type and time point are not known. Both conserved end residues are part of each CDR3. The D gene is left open where the match is weak. The listing skips clone size in some rows; elsewhere it reads once, few, many or a size class.

D gene	clone size	CDR3 length	V gene	J gene	CDR3 DNA	CDR3 protein
TRBD1	many	13	TRBV12-3/TRBV12-4	TRBJ2-7	TGTGCCAGCAGTCAGGGACAGGGGTACGAGCAGTACTTC	CASSQGQGYEQYF
.	.	15	TRBV6-5	TRBJ2-4	TGTGCCAGCAGTTACTCGCCCGGGGAGCGGAACATTCAGTACTTC	CASSYSPGERNIQYF
TRBD2	many	12	TRBV7-3	TRBJ2-1	TGTGCCAGCAGCGCTGGACTAGCTGAGCAGTTCTTC	CASSAGLAEQFF
.	.	15	TRBV11-2	TRBJ1-2	TGTGCCAGCAGCTTCAATTGGGGGAGATCGGATGGCTACACCTTC	CASSFNWGRSDGYTF
.	many	14	TRBV27	TRBJ2-7	TGTGCCAGCAGTACAAGGGATAGTCCCTACGAGCAGTACTTC	CASSTRDSPYEQYF
TRBD1	.	12	TRBV7-9	TRBJ1-2	TGTGCCGTTCAGGGGGCGGGCTATGGCTACACCTTC	CAVQGAGYGYTF
TRBD1	.	16	TRBV12-3/TRBV12-4	TRBJ2-1	TGTGCCAGCGCGGGACAGGGGGCGAGCTCCTACAATGAGCAGTTCTTC	CASAGQGASSYNEQFF
TRBD2	few	16	TRBV24-1	TRBJ2-1	TGTGCCACCAGTGATTACGGACTAGCGGGGGACAATGAGCAGTTCTTC	CATSDYGLAGDNEQFF
TRBD2	many	15	TRBV7-2	TRBJ2-4	TGTGCCAGCAGCGTCGGACTAGCGGGGGGAAACATTCAGTACTTC	CASSVGLAGGNIQYF
.	few	16	TRBV6-2/TRBV6-3	TRBJ2-2	TGTGCCAGCACCAGCTTCAGGGAAACGAACACCGGGGAGCTGTTTTTT	CASTSFRETNTGELFF
.	few	15	TRBV6-6	TRBJ2-1	TGTGCCAGCAGTTACTCGATGGAGAAACACAATGAGCAGTTCTTC	CASSYSMEKHNEQFF
.	.	14	TRBV7-3	TRBJ2-3	TGTGCCAGCAGCCCCCTGGGTGGCACAGATACGCAGTATTTT	CASSPLGGTDTQYF
TRBD2	few	17	TRBV5-1	TRBJ2-3	TGCGCCAGCAGCTTGAGGGTTAGCGGGGGAAGCACAGATACGCAGTATTTT	CASSLRVSGGSTDTQYF
TRBD1	.	15	TRBV10-3	TRBJ2-1	TGTGCCATCAGTGGGGGGACAGGCATTAACAATGAGCAGTTCTTC	CAISGGTGINNEQFF
TRBD1	few	15	TRBV10-3	TRBJ2-5	TGTGCCATCAGTGATTGGGACAGGGGTCAAGAGACCCAGTACTTC	CAISDWDRGQETQYF
TRBD1	few	17	TRBV6-5	TRBJ2-7	TGTGCCAGCAGTTACCTCTCATCGACAGGGGGGATCCACGAGCAGTACTTC	CASSYLSSTGGIHEQYF
.	.	15	TRBV5-1	TRBJ1-1	TGCGCCAGCAGCTTTTGGGGGGAAAGGAACACTGAAGCTTTCTTT	CASSFWGERNTEAFF
.	few	13	TRBV25-1	TRBJ1-1	TGTGCCAGCAGTGAAACCTTCTGGTTTGGAGCTTTCTTT	CASSETFWFGAFF
.	few	14	TRBV2	TRBJ1-5	TGTGCCAGCAGTGAAGCGCAAGGGTTCCAGCCCCAGCATTTT	CASSEAQGFQPQHF
.	.	16	TRBV11-3	TRBJ2-1	TGTGCCAGCAGCTTAGGTACGGGGGCGGAGGGCAATGAGCAGTTCTTC	CASSLGTGAEGNEQFF
.	few	18	TRBV2	TRBJ1-6	TGTGCCAGCAGAGCCGGTCGGGCAGGGAGCTCCTATAATTCACCCCTCCACTTT	CASRAGRAGSSYNSPLHF
.	few	13	TRBV29-1	TRBJ2-3	TGCAGCGTTGCTCCGCCACTAGCAGATACGCAGTATTTT	CSVAPPLADTQYF
.	.	14	TRBV7-9	TRBJ2-1	TGTGCCAGCAGCTTAACTGAGTCCTACAATGAGCAGTTCTTC	CASSLTESYNEQFF
TRBD1	.	16	TRBV6-6	TRBJ2-2	TGTGCCAGCTTAGGACAGGGGGCGCCGAACACCGGGGAGCTGTTTTTT	CASLGQGAPNTGELFF
.	few	14	TRBV19	TRBJ1-1	TGTGCCAGTACTCCCGGACCGGGGAACACTGAAGCTTTCTTT	CASTPGPGNTEAFF
.	.	12	TRBV19	TRBJ2-5	TGTGCCAGTAGTATAGGGGAGGAGACCCAGTACTTC	CASSIGEETQYF
.	few	18	TRBV7-9	TRBJ2-1	TGTGCCAGCAGCTCAACTCACCCCGGGAACAGTCAATACAATGAGCAGTTCTTC	CASSSTHPGNSQYNEQFF
.	.	12	TRBV7-6	TRBJ2-1	TGTGCCAGCAGCTTAGGGGTTCTTGAGCAGTTCTTC	CASSLGVLEQFF
TRBD1	few	15	TRBV4-3	TRBJ1-2	TGCGCCAGCAGCCAAGACGCGACAGGGGAATATGGCTACACCTTC	CASSQDATGEYGYTF